In its sample, the clone carrying this T cell receptor (beta chain) was seen many times. The CDR3 is made up of 16 amino acids. The germline V gene has CDR1 MDHEN and CDR2 SYDVKM. The trim removed 1 base at V and 7 bases at J, leaving 7 bases unmatched. This sample was included in a study of neurological immune-mediated disorders. Study in general: Multiple sclerosis patients numbered some 35, of whom around 30 were relapsing-remitting and 3 secondary progressive.

Time point indicated: longitudinal time-point 2. cDNA was made by 5'RACE with 10-nucleotide random UMIs. TCRdb analysed the 5' RACE reads with MiXCR anew, one entry per CDR3 protein. The sample yields some 87,000 distinct CDR3 sequences, approximately 6% seen once. This chain uses TRBV28 with TRBJ2-2; 9 nucleotides agree with TRBD2. What was sequenced was PBMCs. The receptor's source is a woman aged 55 to 70 with multiple sclerosis. The CDR3 region has the DNA TGTGCCAGCAGTTTATCCGGCGGGGGGGCAGGCGGGGAGCTGTTTTTT. It codes for CASSLSGGGAGGELFF. The full variable domain, in which reference TRBV28 and TRBJ2-2 provide the parts outside the CDR3, is DVKVTQSSRYLVKRTGEKVFLECVQDMDHENMFWYRQDPGLGLRLIYFSYDVKMKEKGDIPEGYSVSREKKERFSLILESASTNQTSMYLCASSLSGGGAGGELFFGEGSRLTVL.